A selection of T cell receptor beta chains follows, all from one sample in a study of cytomegalovirus exposure and HLA in healthy donors. Some clones are missing from TCRdb's copy, which holds only in-frame ones; the method was immunoSEQ multiplex PCR. Of about 190,000 clones in the sample, 70% to 90% are singletons; the top ten hold roughly 1.7%. Sequenced input: PBMCs. These receptors were taken from a woman between 18 and 29 years old in good health and CMV-seronegative. CDR3s include the opening cysteine and the closing phenylalanine or tryptophan. The order of the fields is V gene, D gene, J gene, clone size, CDR3 protein, CDR3 DNA. A D gene is named only where the DNA matches it firmly. Clone size is shown for a subset of rows, as once, few, many or a class of expanded clone.

TRBV27	TRBD1	TRBJ2-3	-	CASSPEGAVGIDTQYF	TGTGCCAGCAGTCCCGAGGGGGCTGTAGGTATAGATACGCAGTATTTT
TRBV5-1	TRBD2	TRBJ2-1	-	CASSLALAGGRSSYNEQFF	TGCGCCAGCAGCTTGGCCCTAGCGGGAGGACGGAGCTCCTACAATGAGCAGTTCTTC
TRBV11-3	TRBD2	TRBJ2-2	-	CASGLAGEYSAGELFF	TGTGCCAGCGGACTAGCGGGAGAGTATAGCGCCGGGGAGCTGTTTTTT
TRBV5-8	TRBD1	TRBJ1-5	-	CASSLATGVRNQPQHF	TGTGCCAGCAGCTTGGCCACAGGGGTAAGGAATCAGCCCCAGCATTTT
TRBV2	TRBD1	TRBJ2-2	once	CASRGQQNTGELFF	TGTGCCAGCAGGGGACAGCAGAACACCGGGGAGCTGTTTTTT
TRBV1	-	TRBJ2-1	-	CTSSQGPHGRGYNEQFF	TGCACCAGCAGCCAAGGACCCCATGGCAGGGGATACAATGAGCAGTTCTTC
TRBV7-9	-	TRBJ2-5	few	CASSLALATQETQYF	TGTGCCAGCAGCTTAGCGCTAGCGACCCAAGAGACCCAGTACTTC
TRBV19	-	TRBJ2-7	-	CASSMGAAYEQYF	TGTGCCAGTAGTATGGGGGCAGCCTACGAGCAGTACTTC
TRBV18	TRBD1	TRBJ1-2	-	CASSPRDSYGYTF	TGTGCCAGCTCACCTCGGGACAGCTATGGCTACACCTTC
TRBV6-6	TRBD2	TRBJ2-1	-	CASRRGGNEQFF	TGTGCCAGCAGGCGGGGGGGCAATGAGCAGTTCTTC
TRBV2	-	TRBJ1-2	few	CASSYQGNYGYTF	TGTGCCAGCAGTTACCAGGGGAACTATGGCTACACCTTC
TRBV5-4	-	TRBJ1-4	-	CASSLAGAANEKLFF	TGTGCCAGCAGCTTGGCAGGGGCGGCAAATGAAAAACTGTTTTTT
TRBV6-1	TRBD1	TRBJ2-7	-	CASSEQGANDEQYF	TGTGCCAGCAGCGAACAGGGGGCGAACGACGAGCAGTACTTC
TRBV2	TRBD2	TRBJ2-7	-	CAITSGSYEQYF	TGTGCCATCACTAGCGGATCCTACGAGCAGTACTTC
TRBV7-8	-	TRBJ2-2	-	CASSLVWTTHTANTGELFF	TGTGCCAGCAGCTTAGTTTGGACTACTCATACCGCGAACACCGGGGAGCTGTTTTTT
TRBV6-5	-	TRBJ2-1	-	CASSYGGPSYNEQFF	TGTGCCAGCAGTTACGGCGGCCCCTCCTACAATGAGCAGTTCTTC
TRBV10-3	-	TRBJ2-5	-	CAISESFAGETQYF	TGTGCCATCAGTGAGTCGTTCGCGGGGGAGACCCAGTACTTC
TRBV7-8	TRBD2	TRBJ2-5	once	CASSFPLAGEQETQYF	TGTGCCAGCAGCTTTCCTTTAGCGGGGGAGCAAGAGACCCAGTACTTC
TRBV30	-	TRBJ1-2	-	CAWSTGDYYGYTF	TGTGCCTGGAGTACGGGGGATTACTATGGCTACACCTTC
TRBV10-2	-	TRBJ1-2	-	CASRGNFYGYTF	TGCGCCAGCAGGGGCAACTTCTATGGCTACACCTTC
TRBV21-1	-	TRBJ2-5	-	CASSKVGTPKETQYF	TGTGCCAGCAGCAAAGTTGGGACACCGAAAGAGACCCAGTACTTC
TRBV6-5	-	TRBJ2-1	-	CASSYSRGSYNEQFF	TGTGCCAGCAGTTACTCCAGGGGCTCCTACAATGAGCAGTTCTTC
TRBV9	-	TRBJ2-1	-	CASSAGVRGNEQFF	TGTGCCAGCAGCGCGGGAGTTCGGGGCAATGAGCAGTTCTTC
TRBV6-1	-	TRBJ1-2	-	CASRFGGGWYGYTF	TGTGCCAGCAGATTCGGGGGGGGCTGGTATGGCTACACCTTC
TRBV6-5	-	TRBJ1-1	once	CASSYSAFGTEAFF	TGTGCCAGCAGTTACTCAGCATTCGGCACTGAAGCTTTCTTT
TRBV18	TRBD2	TRBJ2-2	-	CASSLRTSGRTGELFF	TGTGCCAGCTCCCTTCGGACTAGCGGTCGTACCGGGGAGCTGTTTTTT